The 5 T cell receptor beta chains given below trace back to one sample, sequenced in a study of blood T cell repertoires in COVID-19. Assay used: immunoSEQ multiplex PCR; TCRdb lists only in-frame clones, some missing. Of 60,000 to 85,000 clones listed, roughly four fifths are singletons. The source material was peripheral blood. The receptors here all came from a man at least 80 years old with acute or convalescent COVID-19.

This clone showed up just a few times. The CDR3: CASSPRSGGMGPYNEQFF. The DNA for the CDR3 is TGTGCCAGCAGCCCCCGATCGGGTGGTATGGGTCCATACAATGAGCAGTTCTTC. This sequence joins TRBV9 and TRBJ2-1; D remains unclear. Germline V gene sequence: CDR1 SGDLS, CDR2 YYNGEE. The CDR3 contains 18 residues. The V end was cut by 4 bases, the J end by 4 bases, with 24 bases between.

A few counts support this clone. The genes are TRBV28 and TRBJ2-2, with TRBD1 matching 12 bases. This CDR3 is 19 amino acids long. The trim removed 3 bases at V and 2 bases at J, leaving 10 bases unmatched. CDR1 and CDR2 (germline): MDHEN, SYDVKM. In DNA form, the CDR3 reads TGTGCCAGCAGTTTGCCGATCGGGGGGACAGGGGGCAACACCGGGGAGCTGTTTTTT. Amino acids: CASSLPIGGTGGNTGELFF.

The DNA for the CDR3 is TGCGCCAGCAGCCAAGGACAGGGGGACTATGGCTACACCTTC. Protein product: CASSQGQGDYGYTF. V gene TRBV5-1 combines with J gene TRBJ1-2; 10 bases are a match to TRBD1. The CDR3 runs 14 residues. Germline CDR1 SGHRS, CDR2 YFSETQ. V lost 4 bases and J lost 3; bases outside the gene matches: 3.

This chain connects TRBV2 to TRBJ1-6; no definite D call. V lost 3 bases and J lost 0, with 9 bases in between. This CDR3 comprises 16 residues. The V gene's germline CDR1 is SNHLY and CDR2 FYNNEI. The CDR3 reads CASSEGGSSYNSPLHF. In DNA, the CDR3 is TGTGCCAGCAGTGAGGGTGGGAGCTCCTATAATTCACCCCTCCACTTT.

Written as DNA, the CDR3 is TGTGCCACCAGTGAACATGCAGATACGCAGTATTTT. This codes for CATSEHADTQYF. This chain uses TRBV24-1 with TRBJ2-3, with unresolved D. This CDR3 has 12 amino acids. The germline gives CDR1 KGHDR, CDR2 SFDVKD. The V end was cut by 4 bases, the J end by 4 bases, with 5 bases between.